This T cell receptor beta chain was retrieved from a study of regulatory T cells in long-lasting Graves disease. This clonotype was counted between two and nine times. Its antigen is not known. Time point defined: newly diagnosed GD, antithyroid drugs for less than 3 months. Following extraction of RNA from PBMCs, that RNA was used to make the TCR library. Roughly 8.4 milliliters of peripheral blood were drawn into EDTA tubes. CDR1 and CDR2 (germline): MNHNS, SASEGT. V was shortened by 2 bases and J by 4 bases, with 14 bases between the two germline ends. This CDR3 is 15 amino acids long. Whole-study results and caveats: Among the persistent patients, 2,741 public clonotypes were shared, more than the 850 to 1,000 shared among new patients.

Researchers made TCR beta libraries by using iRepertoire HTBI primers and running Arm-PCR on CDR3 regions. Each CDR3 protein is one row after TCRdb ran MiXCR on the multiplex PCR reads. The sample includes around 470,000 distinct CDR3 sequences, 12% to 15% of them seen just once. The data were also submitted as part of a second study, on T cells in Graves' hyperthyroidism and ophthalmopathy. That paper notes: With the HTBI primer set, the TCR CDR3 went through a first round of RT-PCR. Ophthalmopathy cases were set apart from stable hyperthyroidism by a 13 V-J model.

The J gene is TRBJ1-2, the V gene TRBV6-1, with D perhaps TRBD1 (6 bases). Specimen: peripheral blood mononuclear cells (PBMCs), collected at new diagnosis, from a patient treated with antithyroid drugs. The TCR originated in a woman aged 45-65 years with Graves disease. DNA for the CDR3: TGTGCCAGCAGTGAATCTGCAGGGGTTGGCTATGGCTACACCTTC. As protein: CASSESAGVGYGYTF.